These T cell receptor beta chains were read from a single sample in a study of T cell responses to AZD1222 COVID-19 vaccine. Assay used: immunoSEQ multiplex PCR; TCRdb lists only in-frame clones, some missing. The table has 100,000 to 150,000 clones, 87% seen once. Specimen: peripheral blood, collected on day 0 of AZD1222 vaccination. These receptors originate from an adult in good health. Both conserved end residues are part of each CDR3. D genes are given only for firm matches. Size is omitted from some rows. Given values are once, few, many or a class for expanded clones.

j_call,v_call,d_call,clone_size,cdr3_nt,cdr3_aa
TRBJ1-5,TRBV5-5,.,.,TGTGCCAGCAGCTTGGGTTCCCAGCCCCAGCATTTT,CASSLGSQPQHF
TRBJ2-5,TRBV13,.,.,TGTGCCAGCAGCGCAAAGGGACGGTACCAAGAGACCCAGTACTTC,CASSAKGRYQETQYF
TRBJ2-2,TRBV19,.,.,TGTGCCAGTAGACCCATATTCCGGGACTCCTCGAACACCGGGGAGCTGTTTTTT,CASRPIFRDSSNTGELFF
TRBJ1-2,TRBV28,.,.,TGTGCCAGCAGTTACGGGACGGTCTATGGCTACACCTTC,CASSYGTVYGYTF
TRBJ2-7,TRBV12-3/TRBV12-4,.,.,TGTGCCAGCTCCGGTTCCGGTGACGAGCAGTACTTC,CASSGSGDEQYF
TRBJ2-7,TRBV6-5,TRBD2,.,TGTGCCAGCAGGAGGACTAGCGGGGGCTATCTGGTGTACTTC,CASRRTSGGYLVYF
TRBJ2-5,TRBV24-1,TRBD2,.,TGTGCCACCAGTGACCTAGGACTAGACCAAGTTGAGACCCAGTACTTC,CATSDLGLDQVETQYF
TRBJ1-1,TRBV6-6,TRBD1,.,TGTGCCAGCCGAGGACAGGCTAACACTGAAGCTTTCTTT,CASRGQANTEAFF
TRBJ1-1,TRBV24-1,.,.,TGTGCCACCAGTGATGGGGGGGCGGGAGACACTGAAGCTTTCTTT,CATSDGGAGDTEAFF
TRBJ2-7,TRBV18,TRBD1,.,TGTGCCAGCTCACCACCGGACAGGGGAGGGGAGCAGTACTTC,CASSPPDRGGEQYF
TRBJ2-2,TRBV11-3,.,.,TGTGCCAGCAGCTTAGAATGGGGGGCGTCGAACACCGGGGAGCTGTTTTTT,CASSLEWGASNTGELFF
TRBJ2-1,TRBV6-4,TRBD1,.,TGTGCCAGCAGCCCCACAGGGGTGGGTGAGCAGTTCTTC,CASSPTGVGEQFF
TRBJ2-3,TRBV3-1/TRBV3-2,.,.,TGTGCCAGCAGCCAATTCTCAGGGACCACAGATACGCAGTATTTT,CASSQFSGTTDTQYF
TRBJ1-1,TRBV14,.,.,TGTGCCAGCAGCCAAGAGTTGGGGGGGTCCGAAGCTTTCTTT,CASSQELGGSEAFF
TRBJ2-1,TRBV19,.,.,TGTGCCAGCCAAACATCCTACAATGAGCAGTTCTTC,CASQTSYNEQFF
TRBJ2-7,TRBV19,.,.,TGTGCCAGTAGTATAGATCTATTGGGCAGTTCCTACGAGCAGTACTTC,CASSIDLLGSSYEQYF
TRBJ2-6,TRBV7-9,.,few,TGTGCCAGCAGCAACCGGGACACCATCTCTGGGGCCAACGTCCTGACTTTC,CASSNRDTISGANVLTF
TRBJ2-2,TRBV28,TRBD1,.,TGTGCCAGCAGTTCTCAGGGACAGGGGTACAAAGACGGGGAGCTGTTTTTT,CASSSQGQGYKDGELFF
TRBJ1-1,TRBV9,TRBD1,.,TGTGCCAGCAGCGAGACAGGGCTAACTGAAGCTTTCTTT,CASSETGLTEAFF
TRBJ2-1,TRBV7-3,.,once,TGTGCCAGCAGCTTCCAGGCGGCTAGCGTAAGGAATGAGCAGTTCTTC,CASSFQAASVRNEQFF
TRBJ1-6,TRBV27,TRBD1,.,TGTGCCAGCAGTTGGGACAGGAGCTCCTATAATTCACCCCTCCACTTT,CASSWDRSSYNSPLHF
TRBJ1-3,TRBV6-5,.,.,TGTGCCAGCGCCGGCGGACTCTCTGGAAACACCATATATTTT,CASAGGLSGNTIYF
TRBJ2-7,TRBV5-6,.,.,TGTGCCAGCAGCTTGTCGACAGGCTTAATATCTGGCGAGCAGTACTTC,CASSLSTGLISGEQYF
TRBJ1-2,TRBV7-9,.,.,TGTGCCAGCAGCCCGGCCCCCAGGGTGAGAAGCTATGGCTACACCTTC,CASSPAPRVRSYGYTF
TRBJ2-3,TRBV12-3/TRBV12-4,.,.,TGTGCCAGCAGCCCTACTCCCAACATCGCGTATTTT,CASSPTPNIAYF
TRBJ2-1,TRBV3-1/TRBV3-2,.,once,TGTGCCAGCAGCCAAGATCCAGGGGCGATTGAGCAGTTCTTC,CASSQDPGAIEQFF
TRBJ1-4,TRBV4-3,.,.,TGCGCCAGCAGCCAAGATTCGGGACGCGGAAAACTGTTTTTT,CASSQDSGRGKLFF
TRBJ1-3,TRBV6-5,.,.,TGTGCCAGCAGTTACTCGTCGGGGTTCTCTGGAAACACCATATATTTT,CASSYSSGFSGNTIYF
TRBJ1-1,TRBV27,.,.,TGTGCCAGCAGCAGGGCGGGCATGAACACTGAAGCTTTCTTT,CASSRAGMNTEAFF
TRBJ2-7,TRBV4-3,.,.,TGCGCCAGCAGCCAAGTTCGGGGCTACGAGCAGTACTTC,CASSQVRGYEQYF
TRBJ1-2,TRBV2,TRBD1,.,TGTGCCGGCCGGGACAGGTCATATAACTATGGCTACACCTTC,CAGRDRSYNYGYTF
TRBJ1-2,TRBV19,.,.,TGTGCCAGTAGCCCTTACCCGACGGGGGGCGCGAGTGGCTACACCTTC,CASSPYPTGGASGYTF
TRBJ2-5,TRBV6-5,.,.,TGTGCCAGCAGTTACGGCAGGGGACTTATGGCCGAGACCCAGTACTTC,CASSYGRGLMAETQYF
TRBJ1-4,TRBV7-9,.,.,TGTGCCAGCAGCGGGGGGCTGCTTGAAAAACTGTTTTTT,CASSGGLLEKLFF
TRBJ1-1,TRBV28,.,.,TGTGCCAGCAGTTTCGGCCAGCATAACACTGAAGCTTTCTTT,CASSFGQHNTEAFF
TRBJ2-3,TRBV11-2,.,once,TGTGCCAGCAGCTTAGAAAATACGGATACGCAGTATTTT,CASSLENTDTQYF
TRBJ2-4,TRBV12-3/TRBV12-4,TRBD2,.,TGTGCCAGCGGGGGGAGGGGCGGCATTCAGTACTTC,CASGGRGGIQYF
TRBJ1-4,TRBV10-1,.,.,TGCGCCAGCCAGCGACCGGGGGAAAAACTGTTTTTT,CASQRPGEKLFF
TRBJ2-1,TRBV7-2,.,.,TGTGCCAGCAGCTTAGGGGACGGTTCGGGTTACAATGAGCAGTTCTTC,CASSLGDGSGYNEQFF
TRBJ2-2,TRBV12-3/TRBV12-4,.,.,TGTGCCAGCAGCCGGGGCCTCGGCGGGGAGCTGTTTTTT,CASSRGLGGELFF
TRBJ1-2,TRBV9,TRBD1,.,TGTGCCAGCAGCGCCGGACAGGGGAGGGTAGGGTATGGCTACACCTTC,CASSAGQGRVGYGYTF
TRBJ1-2,TRBV5-1,.,.,TGCGCCAGCAGCCAGACCGCTGGGTATGGCTACACCTTC,CASSQTAGYGYTF
TRBJ1-2,TRBV6-5,.,once,TGTGCCAGCAGTCCCCTAAAGGGGGCTAACTATGGCTACACCTTC,CASSPLKGANYGYTF
TRBJ1-1,TRBV7-3,.,.,TGTGCCAGCAGCCCCGTTCGGAACACTGAAGCTTTCTTT,CASSPVRNTEAFF
TRBJ2-1,TRBV5-1,.,.,TGCGCCAGCAGCCCGGGCTACAATGAGCAGTTCTTC,CASSPGYNEQFF
TRBJ1-3,TRBV11-2,.,few,TGTGCCAGCAGCCCGTTTCGGGGTGGAAACACCATATATTTT,CASSPFRGGNTIYF
TRBJ1-1,TRBV18,.,once,TGTGCCAGCTCACCTATAAATGGACAGAGGTGGACTGAAGCTTTCTTT,CASSPINGQRWTEAFF
TRBJ1-5,TRBV6-2/TRBV6-3,.,few,TGTGCCAGCAGTGGAATCCGGGACACAAATCAGCCCCAGCATTTT,CASSGIRDTNQPQHF
TRBJ2-7,TRBV27,.,once,TGTGCCAGCAGCCTTGACAACAGGGATCACGAGCAGTACTTC,CASSLDNRDHEQYF
TRBJ2-7,TRBV5-1,.,.,TGCGCCAGCAGCGCGGCTAGCCACTACGAGCAGTACTTC,CASSAASHYEQYF
TRBJ1-1,TRBV6-2/TRBV6-3,.,.,TGTGCCAGCAGCCGTCGGACAGTGAACACTGAAGCTTTCTTT,CASSRRTVNTEAFF
TRBJ2-7,TRBV7-2,.,.,TGTGCCAGCAGTCCTGCCGGGACAACGGACTACGAGCAGTACTTC,CASSPAGTTDYEQYF
TRBJ2-7,TRBV13,TRBD2,.,TGTGCCAGCAGCTCCCTAGCGGGGGGACTGGAGCAGTACTTC,CASSSLAGGLEQYF
TRBJ2-3,TRBV6-5,TRBD1,.,TGTGCCAGCAGCCTCACAGGGGAAGATACGCAGTATTTT,CASSLTGEDTQYF
TRBJ1-4,TRBV28,.,.,TGTGCCAGCAGTCTGGGCGGGACACGTGAAGAAAAACTGTTTTTT,CASSLGGTREEKLFF